The 19 T cell receptor beta chains below come from one sample, sequenced in a study of T cells after yellow fever vaccination. TCRdb used MiXCR to reprocess the 5' RACE reads, holding one entry per CDR3 protein. The data hold around 310,000 distinct CDR3 sequences, with about 8.7% observed a single time. Sequencing was performed on PBMCs, taken on the day of the first yellow fever vaccination. The source of these receptors is a man aged 18 to 35 who received the YFV17D yellow fever vaccine.

The genes are TRBV27 and TRBJ2-4; D perhaps matches TRBD1 (6 bases). Germline assignment: CDR1 MNHEY and CDR2 SMNVEV (reference sequence). V was clipped by 4 bases and J by 7 bases, with 8 bases between them. This CDR3 comprises 12 residues. CDR3 sequence reads: CASSSQGNIQYF. CDR3 nucleotides: TGTGCCAGCAGTTCCCAGGGGAACATTCAGTACTTC.

The chain employs TRBV4-2 and TRBJ2-7; D is uncertain. The CDR3 contains 13 residues. Germline V lookup: CDR1 LGHNA, CDR2 YNFKEQ. Trimming removed 0 bases from V and 4 bases from J, with 7 bases in between. CDR3 in amino acids: CASSQDGRYEQYF. The DNA for the CDR3 is TGTGCCAGCAGCCAAGACGGACGATACGAGCAGTACTTC.

Only a few counts were recorded for this clonotype. The chain carries TRBV4-1 and TRBJ1-4; D possibly corresponds to TRBD1 (5 bases). The CDR3 loop spans 15 amino acids. CDR1 is MGHRA and CDR2 is YSYEKL in the germline V gene. The V and J ends lost 3 bases and 11 bases respectively, with 19 bases between them. CDR3 in amino acids: CASSQPGTDFFKLFF. CDR3 sequence (DNA): TGCGCCAGCAGCCAGCCCGGGACGGACTTTTTCAAACTGTTTTTT.

This clonotype was recorded a few times. This chain uses TRBV11-2 with TRBJ2-3, with 11 bases fitting TRBD1. J lost 6 bases, V lost 4 bases, and 6 bases had no gene match. The CDR3 has 15 residues. Germline V gene lookup returns CDR1 SGHAT and CDR2 FQNNGV. CDR3 protein: CASSSGTGGVDTQYF. The CDR3 region has the DNA TGTGCCAGCAGCTCCGGGACAGGGGGTGTGGATACGCAGTATTTT.

This clonotype was seen a few times. The rearrangement uses TRBV6-5 and TRBJ1-1, with D uncertain. The V end lost 0 bases, the J end lost 0 bases, and 8 bases lay between the germline ends. The CDR3 covers 15 residues. Germline CDR1 is MNHEY and CDR2 is SVGAGI. For the CDR3, the DNA is TGTGCCAGCAGTTACTCTGGCACTATGAACACTGAAGCTTTCTTT. Protein product: CASSYSGTMNTEAFF.

At least ten counts were recorded for this clonotype. This chain connects TRBV5-5 to TRBJ1-1; TRBD1 is a possible D gene (6 bases). The V and J ends lost 4 bases and 6 bases respectively, with 13 bases between them. Germline V gene data show CDR1 as SGHKS and CDR2 as YYEKEE (reference sequence). This CDR3 is 13 amino acids long. Here the CDR3 DNA reads TGTGCCAGCAGCCAAACAGGGTACGCTGAAGCTTTCTTT. It codes for CASSQTGYAEAFF.

This clonotype was seen many times. The V gene is TRBV7-9, the J gene TRBJ2-7, with D tentatively TRBD1 or TRBD2 (5 bases each). CDR3 length: 16 residues. V lost 2 bases and J lost 5, with 19 bases in between. Germline CDR1 and CDR2: SEHNR and FQNEAQ (reference sequence). CDR3 region: CASSLIGRGGSDEQYF. In DNA form, the CDR3 reads TGTGCCAGCAGCTTAATCGGTCGTGGGGGATCGGACGAGCAGTACTTC.

The chain joins TRBV7-7 to TRBJ2-2, with 14 bases fitting TRBD2. CDR1 and CDR2 (germline): SSHAT, FNYEAQ (reference sequence). This CDR3 contains 18 residues. The J segment lost 2 bases and the V segment lost 5 bases, leaving 7 bases of the junction unmatched. The CDR3 is CASSEGLAGGHNTGELFF. Written as DNA, the CDR3 is TGTGCCAGCAGCGAAGGACTAGCGGGGGGACACAACACCGGGGAGCTGTTTTTT.

This clonotype was seen a few times. The J gene is TRBJ2-1, the V gene TRBV20-1; the match to TRBD1 covers 8 bases. The CDR3 has 17 residues. Trimming took 3 bases from V and 3 from J; bases not matched to a gene: 13. CDR1 is DFQATT, CDR2 SNEGSKA, per germline (reference sequence). The CDR3 region has the DNA TGCAGTGCTAGGGCCGAGGGGACAGGTTTTATCTACAATGAGCAGTTCTTC. It yields the protein CSARAEGTGFIYNEQFF.

CDR3 bases: TGTGCCAGCGCCTGGGGGAACACTGAAGCTTTCTTT. It translates to CASAWGNTEAFF. The chain joins TRBV28 to TRBJ1-1; D remains ambiguous. There are 12 residues in the CDR3. V was pared by 8 bases and J by 1 base, with 8 bases between. Germline assignment: CDR1 MDHEN and CDR2 SYDVKM.

This rearrangement joins TRBV20-1 to TRBJ2-5, with TRBD1 as a possible D gene (5 bases). The V and J ends lost 6 bases and 2 bases respectively, with 10 bases between them. CDR1 and CDR2 (germline): DFQATT, SNEGSKA (reference sequence). The length of the CDR3 is 12 residues. The CDR3 spells CSATRTQETQYF. CDR3 sequence (DNA): TGCAGTGCCACTCGGACACAAGAGACCCAGTACTTC.

V gene TRBV5-5 combines with J gene TRBJ1-1; 9 nucleotides match TRBD1. With 2 bases clipped from V and 4 bases from J, the junction kept 12 bases outside the gene matches. Germline loops: CDR1 SGHKS, CDR2 YYEKEE (reference sequence). The CDR3 is 17 amino acids. The CDR3 spells CASSFGLGTGYRTEAFF. The CDR3 DNA reads TGTGCCAGCAGCTTTGGTCTTGGGACAGGGTACCGCACTGAAGCTTTCTTT.

This clonotype was recorded a few times. The chain combines TRBV7-3 with TRBJ2-2; D not certain. This CDR3 spans 12 amino acids. Trimming removed 1 base at V and 6 bases at J, with 3 bases between. Germline-derived CDR1 and CDR2 are SGHTA and FQGTGA. The CDR3 protein is CASSLMSGELFF. In DNA, the CDR3 is TGTGCCAGCAGCTTAATGTCCGGGGAGCTGTTTTTT. Combining the CDR3 with reference TRBV7-3 and TRBJ2-2 gives the whole variable domain GAGVSQTPSNKVTEKGKYVELRCDPISGHTALYWYRQSLGQGPEFLIYFQGTGAADDSGLPNDRFFAVRPEGSVSTLKIQRTERGDSAVYLCASSLMSGELFFGEGSRLTVL.

The V and J genes are TRBV7-9 and TRBJ2-7; D perhaps matches TRBD1 (6 bases). Germline CDR1 reads SEHNR; CDR2 reads FQNEAQ (reference sequence). This CDR3 is 15 amino acids long. V dropped 4 bases and J dropped 5 bases, with 18 bases sitting between them. This CDR3 is CASSSLSGVKHEQYF. CDR3 DNA: TGTGCCAGCAGCTCGCTGTCAGGGGTAAAGCACGAGCAGTACTTC.

A few counts support this clonotype. The chain has TRBV7-2 and TRBJ1-2; D gene unclear. Germline values: CDR1 SGHTA, CDR2 FQGNSA. The CDR3 runs 14 residues. The ends were cut back, 3 bases at V and 0 bases at J, with 8 bases in the middle. The CDR3 sequence: CASSFQEANYGYTF. In DNA, the CDR3 is TGTGCCAGCAGCTTTCAGGAAGCTAACTATGGCTACACCTTC.

The chain employs TRBV2 and TRBJ1-6; D gene unclear. CDR1 and CDR2 from the germline V gene are SNHLY and FYNNEI. The CDR3 covers 13 residues. The V gene lost 7 bases and the J gene lost 7 bases, with 11 bases spanning the gap. CDR3 coding DNA: TGTGCCAGCAACCCGACAACAAATTCACCCCTCCACTTT. As protein: CASNPTTNSPLHF.

This clonotype showed up many times. The rearrangement uses TRBV27 and TRBJ2-1; 8 positions agree with TRBD2. The length of the CDR3 is 13 residues. Germline-derived CDR1 and CDR2 are MNHEY and SMNVEV (reference sequence). Trimming cost V 11 bases and J 4 bases; bases outside gene matches: 7. The CDR3 bases are TGTGCCGCTCGTGCGGGGGGTTACAATGAGCAGTTCTTC. This codes for CAARAGGYNEQFF.

This chain uses TRBV19 with TRBJ2-2; 10 positions agree with TRBD1. V lost 4 bases to trimming and J lost 3 bases; unmatched junction nucleotides: 8. CDR3 length equals 17 residues. In germline, CDR1 is LNHDA, CDR2 SQIVND (reference sequence). This chain's CDR3 is CASSRGQGRLDTGELFF. CDR3 DNA: TGTGCCAGTAGTAGGGGACAGGGGAGGCTCGACACCGGGGAGCTGTTTTTT.

The chain couples TRBV20-1 to TRBJ1-2; TRBD1 matches 8 bases. The CDR3 is made up of 14 amino acids. The germline gives CDR1 DFQATT, CDR2 SNEGSKA (reference sequence). Trimming cost V 1 base and J 8 bases; bases outside gene matches: 9. Written as DNA, the CDR3 is TGCAGTGCTAGAGTCCCGACAGGGGAAGGCGGCTACACCTTC. Translation gives CSARVPTGEGGYTF.